This TCR beta chain is drawn from a study of T cell responses to AZD1222 COVID-19 vaccine. General study results and limits: Spike-specific TCR repertoires showed rising breadth and depth after two AZD1222 doses. Among vaccine-associated CD4 TCRs, coverage spanned spike, with dominance at 160-218 and 743-854.

As for this clone: Its antigen is currently unknown.

TCRdb's table, derived via immunoSEQ multiplex PCR, lists solely in-frame clones and lacks some. Of 200,000 or so clones detected, approximately 90% appear once; the ten largest clones hold roughly 0.99%. Germline V gene data show CDR1 as MNHEY and CDR2 as SMNVEV (reference sequence). This CDR3 contains 18 residues. Trimming removed 5 bases at V and 0 bases at J, with 23 bases between. V is TRBV27 and J is TRBJ2-7; TRBD1 might be the D (5 bases). This clonotype originated in an adult in good health. Material: peripheral blood, obtained on day 0 of AZD1222 vaccination. The CDR3 sequence is CASSPMGIRERGSYEQYF. CDR3 coding DNA: TGTGCCAGCAGTCCAATGGGGATCAGGGAAAGGGGCTCCTACGAGCAGTACTTC.